This T cell receptor (beta chain) was captured in a study of T cells in localized non-small cell lung cancer. Some clones are missing from TCRdb's copy, which holds only in-frame ones; the method was immunoSEQ multiplex PCR. The profile shows 23,000 or so clones, roughly 92% of them singletons. To note about this clone: The antigen is unknown.

Germline V CDR1 and CDR2: MGHRA, YSYEKL. The V end lost 3 bases, the J end lost 3 bases, and 14 bases lay between the germline ends. CDR3 length: 16 residues. Overall study results and limits: Among the tissues sampled, uninvolved adjacent lung had the highest T cell clonality, above tumor. Higher T cell density in the blood was associated with longer overall survival, whereas higher adjacent-lung clonality associated with shorter survival. Owing to sequencing of a solitary tumor region, heterogeneity cannot be discounted. In adjacent lung, a median roughly 53 of the top 100 tumor clones were found.

The receptor's source is a woman between 35 and 75 years old with stage I lung adenocarcinoma. The specimen was peripheral blood, collected before any cancer treatment. V usage is TRBV4-1 and J usage is TRBJ2-2; tentative D call: TRBD2 (6 bases). CDR3 region: CASSHPRLDYTGELFF. Written as DNA, the CDR3 is TGCGCCAGCAGCCACCCCAGACTAGACTACACCGGGGAGCTGTTTTTT.